A single sample is the source of the 18 T cell receptor beta chains below, sequenced in a study of immune evolution from preneoplasia to lung adenocarcinoma. Generated by immunoSEQ multiplex PCR, the TCRdb table keeps only in-frame clones and is missing some. The repertoire holds approximately 9,000 clones, with about four fifths as singletons. Sequenced material: FFPE minimally invasive lung adenocarcinoma tissue. These receptors were obtained from a donor at least 70 years old with lung adenocarcinoma.

J is TRBJ1-1 and V is TRBV28; D is perhaps TRBD1 (6 bases). The V end lost 5 bases, the J end lost 1 base, and 8 bases lay between the germline ends. The germline gives CDR1 MDHEN, CDR2 SYDVKM. The CDR3 totals 13 residues. The CDR3 nucleotides are TGTGCCAGCAGTCCGACAGGGAACACTGAAGCTTTCTTT. Translated, it gives CASSPTGNTEAFF.

For this clone: One junction end does not reproduce the germline sequence, and a read error may be involved. The rearrangement uses TRBV28 and TRBJ2-7, with no clear D. The CDR3 is 14 amino acids. CDR1 and CDR2 (germline): MDHEN, SYDVKM. CDR3 nucleotide sequence: TGTGCCAGCAGTTTATCCGAATGGAGTCTTCCTCTCTCGTTC. Translated: CASSLSEWSLPLSF.

This clone appeared a single time. The chain has TRBV5-1 and TRBJ2-5; D tentatively reads TRBD1 or TRBD2 (6 bases each). The ends were cut back, 4 bases at V and 8 bases at J, with 9 bases in the middle. The CDR3 runs to 11 residues. Germline CDR1 and CDR2: SGHRS and YFSETQ. This CDR3 is CASSRGRTQYF. The CDR3 region has the DNA TGCGCCAGCAGCCGGGGGCGTACCCAGTACTTC. Based on the CDR3 plus reference TRBV5-1 and TRBJ2-5, the full variable domain is KAGVTQTPRYLIKTRGQQVTLSCSPISGHRSVSWYQQTPGQGLQFLFEYFSETQRNKGNFPGRFSGRQFSNSRSEMNVSTLELGDSALYLCASSRGRTQYFGPGTRLLVL.

This clone turned up a few times. The chain uses TRBV7-9 and TRBJ1-4, with a tentative D call TRBD1 (5 bases). Looked up from germline, CDR1 is SEHNR and CDR2 is FQNEAQ (reference sequence). This CDR3 is built from 15 residues. V was pared by 1 base and J by 7 bases, with 13 bases between. The CDR3 DNA is TGTGCCAGCAGCTTAGGGGCAGGGACGAGTGAAAAACTGTTTTTT. Its translation is CASSLGAGTSEKLFF.

This sequence joins TRBV27 and TRBJ2-2; 10 bases are a match to TRBD2. Losses at the gene ends were 6 bases for V and 4 bases for J; bases not matched to a gene: 14. Germline V gives CDR1 MNHEY, CDR2 SMNVEV (reference sequence). This CDR3 has 18 residues. The CDR3 coding sequence is TGTGCCAGCAGCCGCTTAAGCGGGAGGGCCTATGGCACCGGGGAGCTGTTTTTT. Protein: CASSRLSGRAYGTGELFF.

This chain joins TRBV9 and TRBJ1-4; no definite D call. Germline V gene data show CDR1 as SGDLS and CDR2 as YYNGEE. This CDR3 comprises 15 residues. V was trimmed by 1 base and J by 3 bases, leaving 10 bases between them. CDR3 nucleotide sequence: TGTGCCAGCAGCGTAATGGGTTCTGCTAATGAAAAACTGTTTTTT. Protein product: CASSVMGSANEKLFF.

This chain connects TRBV19 to TRBJ1-5, with D tentatively TRBD1 (6 bases). This CDR3 is 11 amino acids long. Germline V gene sequence: CDR1 LNHDA, CDR2 SQIVND (reference sequence). The V end was cut by 2 bases, the J end by 12 bases, with 8 bases between. CDR3 loop: CASSINRDQHF. CDR3 nucleotide sequence: TGTGCCAGTAGTATAAACAGGGACCAGCATTTT.

The chain links TRBV7-9 to TRBJ2-3; no definite D call. Trimming left V 5 bases short and J 6 bases short, with 6 bases between. This CDR3 contains 11 residues. Germline-derived CDR1 and CDR2 are SEHNR and FQNEAQ (reference sequence). CDR3 amino acids: CASSPFDTQYF. The CDR3 DNA reads TGTGCCAGCAGCCCGTTTGATACGCAGTATTTT.

The CDR3 DNA sequence: TGCGCCAGCACCGTGACAGGCCAGACCGGGGAGCTGTTTTTT. Residues: CASTVTGQTGELFF. This sequence joins TRBV5-1 and TRBJ2-2, with TRBD1 as a possible D gene (6 bases). CDR3 length: 14 amino acids. From germline, CDR1 is SGHRS and CDR2 YFSETQ. V was clipped by 6 bases and J by 5 bases, with 14 bases between them.

This clone has only a few counts. The chain recombines TRBV4-2 with TRBJ2-1, with 7 bases identical to TRBD2. The J segment lost 7 bases and the V segment lost 2 bases, leaving 8 bases of the junction unmatched. Germline lookup yields CDR1 LGHNA and CDR2 YNFKEQ. The CDR3 is made up of 15 amino acids. CDR3 loop: CASSQSSGHGNEQFF. CDR3 DNA: TGTGCCAGCAGCCAATCTAGCGGCCACGGGAATGAGCAGTTCTTC.

This chain joins TRBV28 and TRBJ1-2; D unresolved. The CDR3 is made up of 13 amino acids. Between the trimmed V and J ends, which lost 2 bases and 4 bases, there was a span of 8 bases. Germline lookup yields CDR1 MDHEN and CDR2 SYDVKM. CDR3 in DNA: TGTGCCAGCAGTTTAGGGCAGCCCTATGGCTACACCTTC. Protein sequence: CASSLGQPYGYTF.

The chain joins TRBV5-1 to TRBJ2-7; D not resolved. Trimming shortened V by 0 bases and J by 7 bases, and 14 bases separated the two germline ends. The CDR3 is 14 residues long. The germline V gene has CDR1 SGHRS and CDR2 YFSETQ. The CDR3 nucleotides are TGCGCCAGCAGCTTGGATCTGGGGATATCAGAGCAGTACTTC. As protein: CASSLDLGISEQYF.

This clone was recorded a few times. Other DNA variants within this sample encode the same CDR3. The V call is TRBV29-1, the J call TRBJ1-2, with D perhaps TRBD1 (6 bases). V was clipped by 4 bases and J by 2 bases, with 8 bases between them. Germline CDR1 is SQVTM and CDR2 is ANQGSEA. The CDR3 covers 12 residues. CDR3 loop: CSVAGGNYGYTF. In DNA, the CDR3 is TGCAGCGTTGCCGGGGGCAACTATGGCTACACCTTC. The whole variable domain, remainder taken from reference TRBV29-1 and TRBJ1-2, is SAVISQKPSRDICQRGTSLTIQCQVDSQVTMMFWYRQQPGQSLTLIATANQGSEATYESGFVIDKFPISRPNLTFSTLTVSNMSPEDSSIYLCSVAGGNYGYTFGSGTRLTVV.

The V call is TRBV5-1, the J call TRBJ2-1, with 13 bases fitting TRBD2. Trimming took 4 bases from V and 5 from J; bases not matched to a gene: 3. Looked up from germline, CDR1 is SGHRS and CDR2 is YFSETQ. The CDR3 sequence is 15 residues long. CDR3 residues: CASSTGTSGNNEQFF. The CDR3 nucleotides are TGCGCCAGCAGCACCGGGACTAGCGGGAACAATGAGCAGTTCTTC.

The V gene is TRBV6-6, the J gene TRBJ1-1; TRBD1 agrees at 7 bases. This CDR3 is 16 amino acids long. Trimming removed 4 bases from V and 0 bases from J; junction bases left unmatched: 8. In germline, CDR1 is MNHNY, CDR2 SVGAGI (reference sequence). CDR3 region: CASSSTGRAMNTEAFF. The CDR3 DNA is TGTGCCAGCAGTTCGACAGGGAGGGCCATGAACACTGAAGCTTTCTTT.

This sequence joins TRBV5-5 and TRBJ1-1, with D uncertain. Trimming took off 3 bases at V and 1 base at J, with 13 bases between the two ends. Germline lookup yields CDR1 SGHKS and CDR2 YYEKEE (reference sequence). This CDR3 is 15 amino acids long. The CDR3 nucleotides read TGTGCCAGCAGCTCCAACCGGGTTTCGAACACTGAAGCTTTCTTT. This sequence encodes CASSSNRVSNTEAFF.

The chain recombines TRBV19 with TRBJ2-3; D perhaps matches TRBD1 (6 bases). Germline CDR1 and CDR2: LNHDA and SQIVND (reference sequence). CDR3 length equals 15 residues. Deletions cut 3 bases from V and 0 bases from J, with 10 bases between. CDR3 bases: TGTGCCAGTAGTATTCAGGACAGTAGCACAGATACGCAGTATTTT. It yields the protein CASSIQDSSTDTQYF. Complete variable domain (other parts from reference TRBV19 and TRBJ2-3): DGGITQSPKYLFRKEGQNVTLSCEQNLNHDAMYWYRQDPGQGLRLIYYSQIVNDFQKGDIAEGYSVSREKKESFPLTVTSAQKNPTAFYLCASSIQDSSTDTQYFGPGTRLTVL.

The V call is TRBV9, the J call TRBJ2-5, with D possibly being TRBD1 or TRBD2 (5 bases each). Germline V gene lookup returns CDR1 SGDLS and CDR2 YYNGEE. The CDR3 sequence is 14 residues long. V was pared by 4 bases and J by 0 bases, with 10 bases between. CDR3 sequence (DNA): TGTGCCAGCAGCCCGGGACCCCACCAAGAGACCCAGTACTTC. Protein product: CASSPGPHQETQYF.